This T cell receptor (beta chain) emerged from a study of blood T cell repertoires in COVID-19. Study in general: COVID-19 samples from acute and convalescent phases originated in the United States, Italy and Spain. From T cells, B-cell-depleted T cells, or PBMCs came the material, which was cDNA or gDNA.

Assay used: immunoSEQ multiplex PCR; TCRdb lists only in-frame clones, some missing. The profile covers around 130,000 clones, with more than 75% appearing a single time and around 19% taken by the ten largest. The CDR3 is 15 residues long. The V gene lost 4 bases and the J gene lost 2 bases, with 14 bases spanning the gap. Germline assignment: CDR1 LGHDT and CDR2 YNNKEL (reference sequence). The sequence was obtained from a woman between 45 and 65 years old who had recovered from COVID-19. Sequencing used peripheral blood. The chain couples TRBV3-1 (or the pseudogene TRBV3-2) to TRBJ2-5; D might be TRBD1 (5 bases). DNA for the CDR3: TGTGCCAGCAGCCGTACCAGGGTGGGGCAAGAGACCCAGTACTTC. Protein sequence: CASSRTRVGQETQYF.